This T cell receptor beta chain was obtained from a study of cytomegalovirus exposure and HLA in healthy donors. About this clone itself: Antigen: not known.

The length of the CDR3 is 15 residues. With 4 bases removed from V and 2 bases from J, the gap between germline ends came to 11 bases. Germline assignment: CDR1 KGHSH and CDR2 LQKENI. Findings and caveats of the study: The study assumed roughly uniform donor sequencing depth for presence/absence analyses. Several of the most significant clusters were apparently associated with common viral pathogens in a later analysis. A later analysis reportedly identified an Asian-associated ancestry cluster as carrying fewer N-insertions than the roughly 600-donor mean.

Use of 60 Vbeta and 13 Jbeta primers characterized the PCR. The protocol was immunoSEQ multiplex PCR, while the TCRdb copy is restricted to in-frame clones and leaves out a portion. The sample has more than 95,000 clones. The sample taken for sequencing was PBMCs. The chain uses TRBV18 and TRBJ2-2; perhaps TRBD2 as D (6 bases). The sequence was obtained from a man aged 35 to 55 in good health and CMV-seronegative. CDR3 nucleotides: TGTGCCAGCTCACTTAAGGGGACTAACACCGGGGAGCTGTTTTTT. It is translated as CASSLKGTNTGELFF.